This T cell receptor beta chain was sequenced for a study of blood T cell repertoires in COVID-19. On the study more broadly: COVID-19 samples from acute and convalescent phases originated in the United States, Italy and Spain. PBMCs, B-cell-depleted T cells, or T cells were the source of the cDNA or gDNA that made up the material.

Using immunoSEQ multiplex PCR, the repertoire was profiled, and TCRdb retains in-frame clones only, with some absent. Found here are nearly 300,000 clones, 84% of them singletons; the top ten hold about 1.6%. Trimming removed 6 bases from V and 7 bases from J; junction bases left unmatched: 5. CDR3 length equals 13 residues. CDR1 MGHDK and CDR2 SYGVNS come from the germline V gene. The receptor comes from a human donor with COVID-19, enrolled during active disease. The donor label of this sample is uncertain. This sequence joins TRBV25-1 and TRBJ2-2; the match to TRBD1 covers 7 bases. The sequenced sample consisted of peripheral blood. DNA for the CDR3: TGTGCCAGCAGAGTTCCAGGGGGCGGGGAGCTGTTTTTT. Translated: CASRVPGGGELFF. The variable domain in full, completed from reference TRBV25-1 and TRBJ2-2, reads EADIYQTPRYLVIGTGKKITLECSQTMGHDKMYWYQQDPGMELHLIHYSYGVNSTEKGDLSSESTVSRIRTEHFPLTLESARPSHTSQYLCASRVPGGGELFFGEGSRLTVL.